This TCR beta chain was retrieved from a study of T cells in localized non-small cell lung cancer. Repertoires were generated with immunoSEQ multiplex PCR, while TCRdb's copy carries only in-frame clones and drops some. The sample consists of 55,000 to 65,000 clones, 80% to 90% of them appearing once. The CDR3 covers 16 residues. Germline CDR1 and CDR2: LNHDA and SQIVND (reference sequence). The V and J ends lost 1 base and 0 bases respectively, with 7 bases between them. The chain joins TRBV19 to TRBJ2-6; D remains ambiguous. The starting material was peripheral blood, obtained before any cancer treatment. The TCR originated in a man aged 35 to 69 with stage I squamous cell lung carcinoma. The CDR3 nucleotides are TGTGCCAGTAGTATAGCCATGAACTCTGGGGCCAACGTCCTGACTTTC. The encoded protein is CASSIAMNSGANVLTF.